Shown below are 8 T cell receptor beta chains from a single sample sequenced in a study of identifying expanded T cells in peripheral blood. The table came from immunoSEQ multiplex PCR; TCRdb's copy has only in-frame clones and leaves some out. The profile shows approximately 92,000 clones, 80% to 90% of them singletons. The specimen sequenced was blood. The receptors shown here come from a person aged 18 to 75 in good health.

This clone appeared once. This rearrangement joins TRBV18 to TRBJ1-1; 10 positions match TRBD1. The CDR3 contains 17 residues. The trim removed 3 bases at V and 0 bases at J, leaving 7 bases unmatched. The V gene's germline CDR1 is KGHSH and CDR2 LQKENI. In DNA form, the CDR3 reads TGTGCCAGCTCACCCCCGAAGGGACAGGGGTTGAACACTGAAGCTTTCTTT. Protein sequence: CASSPPKGQGLNTEAFF. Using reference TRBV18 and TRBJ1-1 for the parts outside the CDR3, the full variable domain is NAGVMQNPRHLVRRRGQEARLRCSPMKGHSHVYWYRQLPEEGLKFMVYLQKENIIDESGMPKERFSAEFPKEGPSILRIQQVVRGDSAAYFCASSPPKGQGLNTEAFFGQGTRLTVV.

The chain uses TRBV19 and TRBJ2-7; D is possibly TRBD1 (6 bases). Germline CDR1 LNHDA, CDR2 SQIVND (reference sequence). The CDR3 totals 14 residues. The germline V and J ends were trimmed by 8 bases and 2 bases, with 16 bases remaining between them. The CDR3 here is CASSPFGTPYEQYF. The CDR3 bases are TGTGCCAGTTCCCCTTTTGGGACACCCTACGAGCAGTACTTC.

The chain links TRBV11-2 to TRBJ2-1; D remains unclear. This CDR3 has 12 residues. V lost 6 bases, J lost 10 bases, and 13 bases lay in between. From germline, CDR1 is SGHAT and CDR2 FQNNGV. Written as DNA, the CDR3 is TGTGCCAGCAGTACGACAATTTTCGAGCAGTTCTTC. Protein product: CASSTTIFEQFF.

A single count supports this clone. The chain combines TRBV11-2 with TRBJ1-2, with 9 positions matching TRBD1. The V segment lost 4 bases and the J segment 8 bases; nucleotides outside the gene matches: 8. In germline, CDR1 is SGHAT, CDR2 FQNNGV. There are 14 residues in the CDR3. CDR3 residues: CASSSRDRAGGYTF. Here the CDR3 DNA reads TGTGCCAGCAGCTCCCGGGACAGGGCAGGGGGCTACACCTTC.

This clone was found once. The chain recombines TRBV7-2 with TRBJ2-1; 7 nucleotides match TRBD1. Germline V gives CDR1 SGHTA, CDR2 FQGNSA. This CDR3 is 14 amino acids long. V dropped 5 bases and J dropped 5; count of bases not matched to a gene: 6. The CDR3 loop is CASSRTTGDNEQFF. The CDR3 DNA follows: TGTGCCAGCAGCCGTACCACAGGGGACAATGAGCAGTTCTTC.

This CDR3 reads CASSFGQGAFSGTEAFF. DNA for the CDR3: TGTGCCAGCAGCTTTGGACAGGGGGCGTTCAGCGGCACTGAAGCTTTCTTT. This chain links TRBV7-2 with TRBJ1-1; 11 nucleotides agree with TRBD1. The V segment lost 3 bases and the J segment 4 bases; nucleotides outside the gene matches: 10. The CDR3 is 17 residues long. CDR1 SGHTA and CDR2 FQGNSA come from the germline V gene.

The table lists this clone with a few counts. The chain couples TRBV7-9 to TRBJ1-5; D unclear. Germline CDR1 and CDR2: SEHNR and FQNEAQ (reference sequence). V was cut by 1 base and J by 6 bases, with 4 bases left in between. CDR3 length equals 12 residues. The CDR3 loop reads CASSLGSQPQHF. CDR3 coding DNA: TGTGCCAGCAGCTTAGGCTCTCAGCCCCAGCATTTT.

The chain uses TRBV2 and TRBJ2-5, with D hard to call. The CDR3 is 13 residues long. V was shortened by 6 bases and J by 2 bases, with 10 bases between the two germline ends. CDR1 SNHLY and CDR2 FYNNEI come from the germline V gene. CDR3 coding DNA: TGTGCCAGCAGGACCCTCAAACAAGAGACCCAGTACTTC. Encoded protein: CASRTLKQETQYF.